Listed below are T cell receptor beta chains from one sample, sequenced in a study of blood T cell repertoires in COVID-19. Produced via immunoSEQ multiplex PCR; TCRdb's table is partial and in-frame only. The table records a few hundred thousand clones, more than 75% of them present only once. Sequenced material: peripheral blood. The receptors derive from a man aged 40-49 years with acute or convalescent COVID-19. The CDR3 runs from the conserved cysteine through the conserved F or W. The D gene is left open where the match is weak. The size of a clone is reported for some rows only, either as once, few or many, or as a class for expanded clones.

cdr3_nt cdr3_aa clone_size j_call v_call cdr3_length d_call
TGCGCCAGCAGTGAGTCGGGCGGAGGCGGGGAGCTGTTTTTT CASSESGGGGELFF NA TRBJ2-2 TRBV10-1 14 NA
TGTGCCAGCAGCGCAAGAATCCGGAAGGGGGATGGCTACACCTTC CASSARIRKGDGYTF NA TRBJ1-2 TRBV7-2 15 NA
TGTGCCAGCAGCGTGGGGGGGGAAGGAGCTTTCTTT CASSVGGEGAFF NA TRBJ1-1 TRBV11-3 12 NA
TGTGCCAGTAGTTCCCCTGACAGGTTTGGGGACCAGTACTTC CASSSPDRFGDQYF once TRBJ2-5 TRBV19 14 NA
TGTGCCAGCAGTGACCAGGGTGGCTATGGCTACACCTTC CASSDQGGYGYTF NA TRBJ1-2 TRBV6-4 13 NA
TGTGCCAGCAGGGGAGGGTTTCGGTCAGGAAACACCATATATTTT CASRGGFRSGNTIYF NA TRBJ1-3 TRBV2 15 NA
TGTGCCACACTGAAACCGACAGGGGGCGCGGGGAACACCGGGGAGCTGTTTTTT CATLKPTGGAGNTGELFF NA TRBJ2-2 TRBV24-1 18 TRBD1
TGTGCCAGCAGCTTAGGGGGCAGGTTCAATCAGCCCCAGCATTTT CASSLGGRFNQPQHF NA TRBJ1-5 TRBV7-2 15 NA
TGTGCCAGCAGCCCCCGCGGGACAGGGGGTAACGAGCAGTACTTC CASSPRGTGGNEQYF NA TRBJ2-7 TRBV5-4 15 TRBD1
TGTGCCAGCAGCTTAGTGGGACTTAAAGAGACCCAGTACTTC CASSLVGLKETQYF NA TRBJ2-5 TRBV7-2 14 NA
TGTGCCAGCAGTCCCAGTGGGGGCGCAGATACGCAGTATTTT CASSPSGGADTQYF NA TRBJ2-3 TRBV7-9 14 NA
TGTGCCAGCAGCTCCCAGGGGACAGCCGGAACTGAAGCTTTCTTT CASSSQGTAGTEAFF NA TRBJ1-1 TRBV11-3 15 TRBD1
TGTGCCAGCAGTGACTGGGGTGGGCAGGGATTGGATTCACCCCTCCACTTT CASSDWGGQGLDSPLHF few TRBJ1-6 TRBV25-1 17 NA
TGCAGCGTTGAATCGGCAGGGAATGAAAAACTGTTTTTT CSVESAGNEKLFF few TRBJ1-4 TRBV29-1 13 NA
TGTGCCAGTAGGGGGGACAGGGCAAATCAGCCCCAGCATTTT CASRGDRANQPQHF NA TRBJ1-5 TRBV19 14 TRBD1
TGTGCCTGGAGTCAACTAGCGGGGGATGAGCAGTTCTTC CAWSQLAGDEQFF NA TRBJ2-1 TRBV30 13 TRBD2
TGTGCCAGCAGCCATGATCCTAGCGGGGGGGTAAACAATGAGCAGTTCTTC CASSHDPSGGVNNEQFF NA TRBJ2-1 TRBV3-1/TRBV3-2 17 TRBD2
TGTGCCAGCAGCTTCATGGACAGGGTAAACCACGAGCAGTACTTC CASSFMDRVNHEQYF NA TRBJ2-7 TRBV5-6 15 TRBD1
TGTGCCAGCAGTCCACACACCAAAACGTTTTATGCGGGAGGCTACACCTTC CASSPHTKTFYAGGYTF NA TRBJ1-2 TRBV27 17 NA
TGTGCCAGCAGTGACAGGGATATAAGGGAAAAACTGTTTTTT CASSDRDIREKLFF NA TRBJ1-4 TRBV2 14 NA
TGTGCCAGCAAGACAGGGGGCGGGGCCGGGGCCAACGTCCTGACTTTC CASKTGGGAGANVLTF NA TRBJ2-6 TRBV5-4 16 TRBD1
TGTGCCAGCAGCGTACTTGGACAGCCCGGCTCTGGAAACACCATATATTTT CASSVLGQPGSGNTIYF NA TRBJ1-3 TRBV9 17 NA
TGTGCCAGCAGCCAAGACAGCGGGCCCGGGAGTACGCAGTATTTT CASSQDSGPGSTQYF NA TRBJ2-3 TRBV3-1/TRBV3-2 15 NA
TGTGCCAGCAGCTTGACCCAGGGAACTGAAGCTTTCTTT CASSLTQGTEAFF NA TRBJ1-1 TRBV7-9 13 NA
TGTGCCAGCAGCGGGACAGGGGGCGCCTACAATGAGCAGTTCTTC CASSGTGGAYNEQFF NA TRBJ2-1 TRBV5-5 15 TRBD1
TGTGCCAGCAGCCCAGGGACGGGGGACAATCAGCCCCAGCATTTT CASSPGTGDNQPQHF NA TRBJ1-5 TRBV7-2 15 NA
TGCGCCAGCAGTCATCCCGACTCTCACAATGAGCAGTTCTTC CASSHPDSHNEQFF NA TRBJ2-1 TRBV23-1 14 NA
TGTGCCAGCAATTACAGCCCTCAGAACACTGAAGCTTTCTTT CASNYSPQNTEAFF NA TRBJ1-1 TRBV2 14 NA
TGTGCCAGCAGCCCTTCGGGACACAACAATGAGCAGTTCTTC CASSPSGHNNEQFF NA TRBJ2-1 TRBV27 14 NA
TGTGCCAGCAGCGTAGGGCCACAGGGGGCTCTCTACGAGCAGTACTTC CASSVGPQGALYEQYF NA TRBJ2-7 TRBV9 16 TRBD1
TGTGCCAGCCGTTATGGGCCGCTCGATGGCTACACCTTC CASRYGPLDGYTF NA TRBJ1-2 TRBV6-5 13 NA
TGTGCCAGCTTAAGTCTCGTCGGGGGACACACTGAAGCTTTCTTT CASLSLVGGHTEAFF NA TRBJ1-1 TRBV27 15 NA
TGTGCCAGCAGCTTGTTACTAGCGGGGGAAGAAGAGCAGTACTTC CASSLLLAGEEEQYF NA TRBJ2-7 TRBV7-9 15 TRBD2
TGTGCCAGCAGCTTAGGGGCTTTCGACAGGGCCGGAGGCTACACCTTC CASSLGAFDRAGGYTF NA TRBJ1-2 TRBV7-9 16 TRBD1
TGTGCCAGCAGTTACGGGCCAGGGGGTCAGCCCCAGCATTTT CASSYGPGGQPQHF once TRBJ1-5 TRBV6-5 14 TRBD1
TGTGCCAGTAGCCCCTACAGGGATCAGCCCCAGCATTTT CASSPYRDQPQHF NA TRBJ1-5 TRBV19 13 NA
TGTGCCAGCAGCTCCGTTATCGCGAACACCGGGGAGCTGTTTTTT CASSSVIANTGELFF NA TRBJ2-2 TRBV7-6 15 NA
TGTGCCAGCAGCGTCAGGCGGGGCCCCACCGGGGAGCTGTTTTTT CASSVRRGPTGELFF once TRBJ2-2 TRBV7-9 15 NA
TGTGCCAGCAGCGTATCCTCGACTCTAGGAAACACCATATATTTT CASSVSSTLGNTIYF NA TRBJ1-3 TRBV9 15 NA